This T cell receptor beta chain appears in the sequencing data of a study of T cell clonotyping in hematopoietic cell transplantation. Whole-study findings and limits: Recipient TCR diversity dropped after transplant; expanded clonotypes rose from day 30 to 180. CD4 and CD8 repertoire contributions could not be separated without sorting.

This clone was detected only a few times. Its antigen is as yet unknown. This sample includes further DNA sequences coding for the same CDR3. Time point of the sample: recipient sample about 28 days before transplant, after cytoreduction. Samples: about 28 days before transplant, then days 30, 100 and 180 after. Method: immunoSEQ multiplex PCR; TCRdb's copy keeps in-frame clones and lacks some. The sample contains approximately 42,000 clones, around 85% of which appear only once. The CDR3 contains 14 residues. J gave up 3 bases and V 4 bases, and 4 bases lay outside the gene matches. CDR1 and CDR2 from the germline V gene are SQVTM and ANQGSEA.

Sequenced material: peripheral blood mononuclear cells, taken before stem cell transplant. The sequence was collected from a man between 60 and 70 years old with acute myeloid leukemia. Some clones in this sample may be carry-over from other donors' samples. The chain is built from TRBV29-1 and TRBJ1-5; TRBD1 matches at 9 bases. CDR3 loop: CSVGGTGPNQPQHF. In nucleotides, the CDR3 is TGCAGCGTTGGGGGGACAGGGCCCAATCAGCCCCAGCATTTT.